A selection of T cell receptor beta chains follows, all from one sample in a study of blood T cell repertoires in COVID-19. TCRdb keeps only in-frame clones here, not all; method: immunoSEQ multiplex PCR. Of roughly 220,000 clones in the sample, around 80% were seen once. The sequenced sample consisted of peripheral blood. These TCRs come from an older woman who had recovered from COVID-19. Both conserved end residues are part of each CDR3. The D gene is left open where the match is weak. Not all rows give a size; the values are once, few, many and, for expanded clones, a class.

CDR3 | DNA | size | J | D | V
CASSQAGQGDQPQHF | TGCGCCAGCAGCCAAGCGGGACAGGGTGATCAGCCCCAGCATTTT | NA | TRBJ1-5 | TRBD1 | TRBV4-1
CASSLGGTATYGYTF | TGTGCCAGCAGCTTGGGGGGGACAGCAACCTATGGCTACACCTTC | NA | TRBJ1-2 | TRBD1 | TRBV5-6
CASSLTLSYGYTF | TGCGCCAGCAGCTTGACCCTCAGCTATGGCTACACCTTC | NA | TRBJ1-2 | NA | TRBV5-1
CASQQGVVSYEQYF | TGTGCCAGCCAACAGGGGGTTGTCTCCTACGAGCAGTACTTC | NA | TRBJ2-7 | TRBD1 | TRBV2
CASTLVGTDEAFF | TGCGCCAGCACCCTGGTCGGGACAGATGAAGCTTTCTTT | NA | TRBJ1-1 | TRBD1 | TRBV5-1
CASSSRRPYEQYF | TGTGCCAGCAGCTCCCGCAGGCCCTACGAGCAGTACTTC | NA | TRBJ2-7 | NA | TRBV7-2
CASSTPGQGAGGYTF | TGTGCCAGCAGCACCCCGGGACAGGGGGCAGGTGGCTACACCTTC | NA | TRBJ1-2 | TRBD1 | TRBV5-5
CASSLQGDTEAFF | TGTGCCAGCAGCTTACAGGGGGACACTGAAGCTTTCTTT | NA | TRBJ1-1 | TRBD1 | TRBV7-2
CASSPQGAVGNTIYF | TGTGCCAGTAGCCCACAGGGGGCCGTTGGAAACACCATATATTTT | NA | TRBJ1-3 | TRBD1 | TRBV19
CASSQDSDRGNQPQHF | TGCGCCAGCAGCCAAGACTCGGACAGGGGCAATCAGCCCCAGCATTTT | NA | TRBJ1-5 | TRBD1 | TRBV4-1
CASREGIHEQFF | TGTGCCAGCAGGGAGGGTATTCATGAGCAGTTCTTC | NA | TRBJ2-1 | NA | TRBV6-5
CASSQAGGHDNEQFF | TGTGCCAGCTCACAAGCGGGGGGGCATGACAATGAGCAGTTCTTC | NA | TRBJ2-1 | TRBD2 | TRBV18
CASSVDLHGNTEAFF | TGTGCCAGCAGCGTAGATCTCCACGGGAACACTGAAGCTTTCTTT | NA | TRBJ1-1 | NA | TRBV9
CASSSPSGDTGELFF | TGTGCCAGCAGCTCGCCTAGCGGGGACACCGGGGAGCTGTTTTTT | NA | TRBJ2-2 | TRBD2 | TRBV7-9
CASSQTRVHIQYF | TGTGCCAGCAGTCAGACGAGGGTTCACATTCAGTACTTC | NA | TRBJ2-4 | NA | TRBV12-3/TRBV12-4
CASSLYGRSRGRGYGYTF | TGTGCCAGCAGCTTATATGGACGTAGTAGGGGGAGAGGCTATGGCTACACCTTC | once | TRBJ1-2 | NA | TRBV7-8